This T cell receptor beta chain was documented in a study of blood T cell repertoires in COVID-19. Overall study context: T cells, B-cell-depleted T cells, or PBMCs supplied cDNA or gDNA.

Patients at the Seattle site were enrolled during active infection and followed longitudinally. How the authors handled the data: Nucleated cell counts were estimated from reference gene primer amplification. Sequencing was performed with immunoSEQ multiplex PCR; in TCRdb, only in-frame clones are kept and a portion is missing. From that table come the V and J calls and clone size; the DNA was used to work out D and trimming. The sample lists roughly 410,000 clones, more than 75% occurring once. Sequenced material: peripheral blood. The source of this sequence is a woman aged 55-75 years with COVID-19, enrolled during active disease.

CDR3 DNA: TGTGCCAGTACGACTAGTTCGCTAGATACGCAGTATTTT. Translated, it gives CASTTSSLDTQYF. V gene TRBV11-2 combines with J gene TRBJ2-3; maybe TRBD2 (6 bases). CDR3 length equals 13 residues. V was pared by 9 bases and J by 5 bases, with 15 bases between. Looked up from germline, CDR1 is SGHAT and CDR2 is FQNNGV. The whole variable domain, filled in from reference TRBV11-2 and TRBJ2-3, reads EAGVAQSPRYKIIEKRQSVAFWCNPISGHATLYWYQQILGQGPKLLIQFQNNGVVDDSQLPKDRFSAERLKGVDSTLKIQPAKLEDSAVYLCASTTSSLDTQYFGPGTRLTVL.